Included here is one TCR beta chain sequence, with context. The antigen is unknown. V lost 5 bases, J lost 5 bases, and 11 bases stayed unmatched. The CDR3 is 17 amino acids. The sample originates from a study of post-analysis software for immune sequencing data. Study-level background: Some patients lacked subtype; others had relapsing-remitting, secondary progressive or progressive-relapsing disease.

The library was made from cDNA and included unique molecular identifiers. Using its own MiXCR run on the PCR reads, TCRdb lists one record per CDR3 protein. The data contain about 620,000 distinct CDR3 sequences, 44% of them seen just once; the ten biggest clones take up 1.5% to 2%. Points from the study as a whole: With F measure, samples from one preparation batch clustered together strongly. Elevated frequency relative to controls characterized a handful of TRBV segments in patients, TRBV5-6, TRBV5-1 and TRBV20-1 among them. Normalized Chao1 diversity was significantly lower in multiple sclerosis patients than in controls.

This clonotype was sampled from a girl aged 10 to 17 with multiple sclerosis. The rearrangement joins TRBV12-3 or TRBV12-4 to TRBJ2-1; TRBD2 matches 11 bases. The sample was blood. This chain's CDR3 is CASSDGTSGTTDNEQFF. CDR3 bases: TGTGCCAGCAGTGACGGGACTAGCGGTACAACCGACAATGAGCAGTTCTTC.